This record covers a single T cell receptor (beta chain). Use of 60 Vbeta and 13 Jbeta primers characterized the PCR. Sequencing used immunoSEQ multiplex PCR; TCRdb keeps in-frame clones, though not all of them. The sample lists under 130,000 clones, over 75% seen once, with over 7% in the top ten. These data are taken from a study of cytomegalovirus exposure and HLA in healthy donors. The TCR originated in a woman between 40 and 50 years old in good health and CMV-seropositive. Source material: PBMCs.

CDR3 protein: CASSAAGFNTGELFF. Here the CDR3 DNA reads TGTGCCAGCAGCGCAGCGGGGTTTAACACCGGGGAGCTGTTTTTT. The V call is TRBV5-4, the J call TRBJ2-2; 7 bases are a match to TRBD2. The CDR3 contains 15 residues. Trimming removed 4 bases from V and 2 bases from J; junction bases left unmatched: 5. Germline CDR1 is SGHNT and CDR2 is YYREEE (reference sequence).